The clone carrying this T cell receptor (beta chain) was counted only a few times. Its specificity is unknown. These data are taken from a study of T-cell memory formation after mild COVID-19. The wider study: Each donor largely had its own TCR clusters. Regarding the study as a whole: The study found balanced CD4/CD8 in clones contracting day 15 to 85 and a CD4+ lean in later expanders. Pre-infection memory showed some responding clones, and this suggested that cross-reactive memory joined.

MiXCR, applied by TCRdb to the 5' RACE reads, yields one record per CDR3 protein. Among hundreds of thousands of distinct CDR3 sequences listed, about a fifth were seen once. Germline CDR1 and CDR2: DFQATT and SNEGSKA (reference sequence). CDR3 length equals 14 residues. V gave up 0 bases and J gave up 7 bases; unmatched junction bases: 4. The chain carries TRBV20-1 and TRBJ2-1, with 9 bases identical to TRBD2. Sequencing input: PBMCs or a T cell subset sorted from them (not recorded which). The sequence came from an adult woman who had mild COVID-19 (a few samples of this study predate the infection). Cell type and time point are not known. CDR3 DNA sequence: TGCAGTGCTAGAGATAGCGGGGGAGTGAATGAGCAGTTCTTC. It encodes CSARDSGGVNEQFF.